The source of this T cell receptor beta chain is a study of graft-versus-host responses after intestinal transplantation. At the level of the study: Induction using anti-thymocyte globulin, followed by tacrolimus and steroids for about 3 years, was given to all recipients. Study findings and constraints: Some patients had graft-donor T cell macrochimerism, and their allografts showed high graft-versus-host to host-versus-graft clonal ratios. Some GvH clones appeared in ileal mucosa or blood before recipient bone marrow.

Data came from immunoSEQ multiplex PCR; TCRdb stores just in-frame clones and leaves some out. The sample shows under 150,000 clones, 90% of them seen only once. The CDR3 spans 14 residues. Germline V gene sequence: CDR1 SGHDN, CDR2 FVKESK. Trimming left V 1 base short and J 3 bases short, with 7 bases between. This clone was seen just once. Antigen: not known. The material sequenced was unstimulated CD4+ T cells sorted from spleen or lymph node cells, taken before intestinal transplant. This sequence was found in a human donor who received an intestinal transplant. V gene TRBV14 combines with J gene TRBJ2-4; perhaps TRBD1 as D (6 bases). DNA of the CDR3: TGTGCCAGCAGCCAAGTCAGGGGCAAAAACATTCAGTACTTC. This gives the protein CASSQVRGKNIQYF.